The sequence of this T cell receptor beta chain was determined in a study of OX40 agonist ivuxolimab in advanced cancers. Remarks on this clone: What it recognizes is unknown.

Data came from immunoSEQ multiplex PCR; TCRdb stores just in-frame clones and leaves some out. The data hold roughly 90,000 clones, with 70% to 90% observed a single time. Whole-study findings and limits: With doses of 0.1 to 3.0 mg/kg, CD4+ and CD8+ blood T cells had undergone clonal expansion by week 6. Partial responders at 0.1-3.0 mg/kg showed near-lowest clonal expansion.

Baseline was the first blood sampling point, followed by cycle 4 day 1 and cycle 7 day 1. Germline CDR1 is SGHRS and CDR2 is YFSETQ. The CDR3 covers 15 residues. Between the trimmed V and J ends, which lost 4 bases and 0 bases, there was a span of 12 bases. The genes are TRBV5-1 and TRBJ2-3; a possible D gene is TRBD1 (5 bases). The specimen comprised CD4+ or CD8+ T cells sorted from blood, sampled in a trial of the OX40 agonist ivuxolimab. This clonotype originated in an adult with an advanced solid tumor such as melanoma, head and neck, liver or kidney cancer. The CDR3 DNA follows: TGCGCCAGCAGCCTTCGACAGATTAGCACAGATACGCAGTATTTT. Translated: CASSLRQISTDTQYF.